Below are 21 T cell receptor beta chains sequenced from a single sample in a study of T cells in Graves' hyperthyroidism and ophthalmopathy. Amplified TCR beta CDR3 regions came from RNA transcripts. During a first-round RT-PCR of the TCR CDR3, the HTBI primer set was used. TCRdb re-derived calls from the multiplex PCR reads in MiXCR, one entry per CDR3 protein. The table has some 600,000 distinct CDR3 sequences, about half seen once. The sequencing input was peripheral blood or thyroid tissue (not recorded which). These receptors came from a woman aged 18-30 years with Graves' hyperthyroidism.

This clonotype was seen a handful of times. V is TRBV7-2 and J is TRBJ2-7; D might be TRBD1 or TRBD2, each matching 5 bases. Germline V gives CDR1 SGHTA, CDR2 FQGNSA. The CDR3 is 12 amino acids. Trimming left V 3 bases short and J 8 bases short, with 11 bases between. CDR3 sequence reads: CASSFGAEKQYF. The CDR3 bases are TGTGCCAGCAGCTTCGGGGCGGAGAAGCAGTACTTC. Drawing the rest from reference TRBV7-2 and TRBJ2-7, the complete variable domain is GAGVSQSPSNKVTEKGKDVELRCDPISGHTALYWYRQSLGQGLEFLIYFQGNSAPDKSGLPSDRFSAERTGGSVSTLTIQRTQQEDSAVYLCASSFGAEKQYFGPGTRLTVT.

On this clonotype: One end of the junction varies from germline; a read error may be responsible. The CDR3 DNA is TGTGCCAGCAGTTACTCGGGACATTCGTACCAAGAGACCCAGTACTTC. Its protein is CASSYSGHSYQETQYF. The rearrangement uses TRBV10-3 and TRBJ2-5; tentatively, D is TRBD1 (6 bases). This CDR3 comprises 16 residues. The V gene's germline CDR1 is ENHRY and CDR2 SYGVKD.

At least ten counts were recorded for this clonotype. The rearrangement links TRBV15 to TRBJ1-3; 7 bases line up with TRBD1. Germline-derived CDR1 and CDR2 are LNHNV and YYDKDF (reference sequence). V lost 1 base and J lost 7; bases outside the gene matches: 4. The CDR3 totals 14 residues. CDR3 nucleotides: TGTGCCACCAGCAGAGCGGGACAGTTTAACACCATATATTTT. This codes for CATSRAGQFNTIYF.

This chain joins TRBV20-1 and TRBJ2-5; a weak D match, TRBD2 (5 bases). Germline V CDR1 and CDR2: DFQATT, SNEGSKA (reference sequence). CDR3 size: 13 residues. The CDR3 sequence is CSLPEGNWETQYF. The CDR3 DNA is TGCAGCCTCCCAGAGGGAAACTGGGAGACCCAGTACTTC.

The V gene is TRBV6-6, the J gene TRBJ2-5, with D tentatively TRBD1 (5 bases). V lost 7 bases and J lost 7, with 19 bases in between. The CDR3 has 14 residues. Germline assignment: CDR1 MNHNY and CDR2 SVGAGI (reference sequence). CDR3 region: CASIPRVGWGTQYF. The CDR3 DNA is TGTGCCAGCATCCCCAGGGTGGGGTGGGGGACCCAGTACTTC.

This clonotype was observed a few times. V and J are TRBV10-3 and TRBJ2-5, with 7 bases fitting TRBD1. J lost 3 bases, V lost 4 bases, and 5 bases had no gene match. The CDR3 extends over 14 amino acids. In germline, CDR1 is ENHRY, CDR2 SYGVKD. CDR3 amino acids: CAISAGTEEETQYF. In DNA form, the CDR3 reads TGTGCCATCAGTGCCGGGACAGAGGAAGAGACCCAGTACTTC.

Concerning this clonotype: The junction does not match germline at one end; this may be a read error. This chain uses TRBV10-3 with TRBJ1-2; D remains unclear. The CDR3 consists of 14 residues. Looked up from germline, CDR1 is ENHRY and CDR2 is SYGVKD. CDR3 region: CASSYATSSKGYTF. The CDR3 region has the DNA TGTGCCAGCAGTTACGCTACGAGCAGTAAGGGCTACACCTTC.

This clonotype was counted between two and nine times. The chain recombines TRBV6-5 with TRBJ2-5, with D perhaps TRBD1 (5 bases). Germline V CDR1 and CDR2: MNHEY, SVGAGI. CDR3 length: 14 residues. The V end lost 2 bases, the J end lost 0 bases, and 7 bases lay between the germline ends. The CDR3 sequence: CASSYPRDQETQYF. CDR3 in DNA: TGTGCCAGCAGTTACCCCAGGGACCAAGAGACCCAGTACTTC.

This clonotype was counted at least ten times. V and J are TRBV6-6 and TRBJ2-7; D possibly uses TRBD1 or TRBD2 (5 bases each). The CDR3 totals 13 residues. Germline V lookup: CDR1 MNHNY, CDR2 SVGAGI (reference sequence). With 2 bases removed from V and 5 bases from J, the gap between germline ends came to 10 bases. The CDR3 spells CASSYRGPDEQYF. DNA for the CDR3: TGTGCCAGCAGTTACCGGGGACCGGACGAGCAGTACTTC.

Worth noting for this clonotype: At one end the junction does not follow the germline gene, possibly because of a read error. This chain joins TRBV11-2 and TRBJ1-2; TRBD1 aligns across 9 bases. Germline-derived CDR1 and CDR2 are SGHAT and FQNNGV. This CDR3 contains 13 residues. CDR3 nucleotide sequence: TGCAGCCACCCGGGACAGGGTGATGGTGGCTACACCTTC. Amino acids: CSHPGQGDGGYTF.

Concerning this clonotype itself: A much larger clone lies one base from this, so it may be a read error. V is TRBV2 and J is TRBJ1-1, with TRBD1 as a possible D gene (5 bases). From germline, CDR1 is SNHLY and CDR2 FYNNEI. This CDR3 region has 14 residues. The ends were cut back, 7 bases at V and 1 base at J, with 13 bases in the middle. This CDR3 reads CASNGGGANTEAFF. CDR3 sequence (DNA): TGTGCCAGCAATGGGGGGGGAGCGAACACTGAAGCTTTCTTT.

This rearrangement joins TRBV6-1 to TRBJ1-6, with TRBD1 matching over 9 bases. CDR3 length: 13 residues. With 8 bases clipped from V and 6 bases from J, the junction kept 2 bases outside the gene matches. In germline, CDR1 is MNHNS, CDR2 SASEGT. CDR3 bases: TGTGCCAGCGGACAGGGGTGTAATTCACCCCTCCACTTT. Its translation: CASGQGCNSPLHF.

About this clonotype itself: Since a much larger clone is just one base distant, this may be a read error. The chain is built from TRBV12-3 or TRBV12-4 and TRBJ1-4; no reliable D call. The CDR3 spans 15 residues. The CDR3 loop reads CASTLGGLFNEKLFF. The CDR3 DNA reads TGTGCCAGCACTTTAGGCGGACTGTTCAATGAAAAACTGTTTTTT.

The V call is TRBV9, the J call TRBJ1-4; TRBD1 might be the D (6 bases). CDR3 length: 15 residues. The germline V gene has CDR1 SGDLS and CDR2 YYNGEE. Trimming stripped 4 bases from V and 4 bases from J, with 14 bases between. CDR3 bases: TGTGCCAGCAGCAAAGGGGGAGGGGATAATGAAAAACTGTTTTTT. Protein product: CASSKGGGDNEKLFF. The full variable domain, rest sourced from reference TRBV9 and TRBJ1-4, is DSGVTQTPKHLITATGQRVTLRCSPRSGDLSVYWYQQSLDQGLQFLIQYYNGEERAKGNILERFSAQQFPDLHSELNLSSLELGDSALYFCASSKGGGDNEKLFFGSGTQLSVL.

The chain joins TRBV11-2 to TRBJ1-3; 7 bases match TRBD1. The CDR3 has 16 residues. The germline CDR1 and CDR2 sequences are SGHAT and FQNNGV. V lost 5 bases and J lost 0; bases outside the gene matches: 7. The CDR3 DNA is TGTGCCAGCAGCCTTACAGGGGCCTACTCTGGAAACACCATATATTTT. Encoded protein: CASSLTGAYSGNTIYF.

A few counts support this clonotype. The V call is TRBV7-9, the J call TRBJ2-5; 10 nucleotides agree with TRBD2. The CDR3 covers 15 residues. After removal of 8 bases from V and 1 base from J, the junction contained 7 bases not matched to a gene. Germline CDR1 SEHNR, CDR2 FQNEAQ (reference sequence). In DNA form, the CDR3 reads TGTGCCAGCGGCCCGGGACTAGCGTCCCAAGAGACCCAGTACTTC. Protein product: CASGPGLASQETQYF.

This clonotype has at least ten counts. V and J are TRBV24-1 and TRBJ1-2; 9 bases are shared with TRBD1. Germline-derived CDR1 and CDR2 are KGHDR and SFDVKD. The CDR3 length is 19 residues. J gave up 4 bases and V 4 bases, and 18 bases lay outside the gene matches. CDR3 region: CATSDPGSTGTGNSYGYTF. DNA of the CDR3: TGTGCCACCAGTGACCCCGGATCGACCGGGACAGGGAACAGCTATGGCTACACCTTC.

This clonotype turned up a few times. The rearrangement joins TRBV24-1 to TRBJ1-5; 8 positions agree with TRBD1. The V segment lost 9 bases and the J segment 0 bases; nucleotides outside the gene matches: 9. Looked up from germline, CDR1 is KGHDR and CDR2 is SFDVKD. The CDR3 extends over 16 amino acids. The CDR3 nucleotides read TGTGCCACCGCCGGGGGGACAGGAGATAGCAATCAGCCCCAGCATTTT. This sequence encodes CATAGGTGDSNQPQHF.

This clonotype was found a few times. J is TRBJ1-6 and V is TRBV14, with unresolved D. The V and J ends lost 4 bases and 11 bases respectively, with 15 bases between them. Germline V gene data show CDR1 as SGHDN and CDR2 as FVKESK. The CDR3 length is 14 residues. DNA of the CDR3: TGTGCCAGCAGCCCCCGAATCGGTGGTACACCCCTCCACTTT. The encoded protein is CASSPRIGGTPLHF.

The chain combines TRBV15 with TRBJ1-2; D is perhaps TRBD1 (6 bases). The CDR3 totals 14 residues. Germline CDR1 reads LNHNV; CDR2 reads YYDKDF (reference sequence). V dropped 2 bases and J dropped 4 bases, with 11 bases sitting between them. The CDR3 nucleotides are TGTGCCACCAGCAGAATAGCAGGGGCCTATGGCTACACCTTC. It translates to CATSRIAGAYGYTF.

As to this clonotype: This may stem from a read error, because a much larger clone lies one nucleotide away. This chain uses TRBV25-1 with TRBJ1-5, with D possibly matching TRBD1 (6 bases). Germline-derived CDR1 and CDR2 are MGHDK and SYGVNS. The CDR3 totals 14 residues. V was shortened by 6 bases and J by 5 bases, with 14 bases between the two germline ends. The CDR3 DNA reads as TGTGCCAGCAGCCTGGGGGGGCCAGATCAGCCCCAGCATTTT. Translating gives CASSLGGPDQPQHF.